What follows describes a single T cell receptor beta chain. As yet, its antigen is unknown. Clones were read by immunoSEQ multiplex PCR, and TCRdb kept only the in-frame ones, dropping some. This sample has 65,000 to 80,000 clones, with more than 75% found just once. Germline trimming cut 6 bases from V and 2 bases from J; bases unmatched to any gene: 7. The CDR3 contains 15 residues. Germline loops: CDR1 GTSNPN, CDR2 SVGIG (reference sequence). The data were taken from a study of T cell responses to AZD1222 COVID-19 vaccine. Study findings and constraints: Baseline testing showed seropositivity in only six or seven AZD1222 recipients. White British donors predominated, females outnumbered males, and clonal diversity was possibly underestimated.

The TCR sequence derives from an adult in good health. The chain is built from TRBV30 and TRBJ1-6; 7 bases are shared with TRBD1. The material sequenced was peripheral blood, taken on day 0 of AZD1222 vaccination. CDR3 amino acids: CACQDREPYNSPLHF. The CDR3 DNA is TGTGCCTGTCAAGACAGGGAACCCTATAATTCACCCCTCCACTTT.